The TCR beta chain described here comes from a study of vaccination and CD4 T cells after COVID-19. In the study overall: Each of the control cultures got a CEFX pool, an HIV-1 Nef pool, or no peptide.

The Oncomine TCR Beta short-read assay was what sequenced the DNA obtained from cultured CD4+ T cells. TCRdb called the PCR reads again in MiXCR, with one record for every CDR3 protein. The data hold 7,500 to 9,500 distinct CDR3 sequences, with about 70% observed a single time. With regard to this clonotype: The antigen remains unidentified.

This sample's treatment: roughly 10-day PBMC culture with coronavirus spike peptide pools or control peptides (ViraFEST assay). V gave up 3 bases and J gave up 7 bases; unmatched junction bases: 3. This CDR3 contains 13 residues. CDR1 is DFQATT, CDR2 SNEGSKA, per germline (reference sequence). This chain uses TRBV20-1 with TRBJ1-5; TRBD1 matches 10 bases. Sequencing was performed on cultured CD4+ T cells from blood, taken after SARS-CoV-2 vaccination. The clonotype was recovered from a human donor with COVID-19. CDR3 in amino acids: CSARGQGMQPQHF. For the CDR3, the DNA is TGCAGTGCTAGGGGACAGGGGATGCAGCCCCAGCATTTT.